This TCR beta chain was sequenced during a study of cytomegalovirus exposure and HLA in healthy donors. Of note for this clone: Its antigen is unidentified.

This PCR relied on a set of 60 Vbeta primers and 13 Jbeta primers. Assay: immunoSEQ multiplex PCR; the TCRdb copy retains only in-frame clones and omits some. The repertoire holds under 110,000 clones, with about four fifths as singletons. Findings and caveats of the study: A reported reduction in N-insertions relative to the 666-donor mean was seen in an Asian-associated ancestry cluster in a later analysis. Presence/absence analyses assumed roughly uniform sequencing depth across donors. Across HLA loci, a later analysis found differing TCR association rates, with DRB1 most and HLA-C fewest.

The source is a man in his fifties in good health and CMV-seronegative. Material for sequencing was PBMCs.

The DNA of the CDR3 is TGTGCCAGCAGTGAGAGTGCGAGATATTCACCCCTCCACTTT. Translating gives CASSESARYSPLHF. The chain couples TRBV7-8 to TRBJ1-6; D ambiguous. Germline V CDR1 and CDR2: SGHVS, FQNEAQ. Trimming removed 6 bases from V and 8 bases from J, with 14 bases in between. This CDR3 spans 14 amino acids.